The clone carrying this T cell receptor beta chain showed up just a few times. The antigen is unknown. The ends lost 11 bases at V and 4 bases at J; junction bases unmatched: 6. CDR1 and CDR2 (germline): SNHLY, FYNNEI. CDR3 length: 13 amino acids. Time point here: week 5, during vaccination. What each vaccine dose contained was 300 ug of mutant IDH1 20-mer peptide, accompanied by topical imiquimod. The record originates from a study of a mutant IDH1 vaccine in newly diagnosed glioma. Study background: Patients began vaccination 4-6 weeks after radiotherapy alone, or with temozolomide cycles.

Clones were sequenced by immunoSEQ multiplex PCR, and TCRdb holds only the in-frame ones, with some missing. Here the sample spans about 36,000 clones, roughly four fifths being singletons. This sequence originates from a man aged 45-65 years with glioma. The input for sequencing was PBMCs, taken from a glioma patient whose treatment included an IDH1 peptide vaccine. The gene calls are TRBV2 and TRBJ2-7, with TRBD2 matching 12 bases. This CDR3 is CACTTSGRYEQYF. In DNA form, the CDR3 reads TGTGCCTGCACGACTAGCGGGAGATACGAGCAGTACTTC. The full variable domain, in which reference TRBV2 and TRBJ2-7 provide the parts outside the CDR3, is EPEVTQTPSHQVTQMGQEVILRCVPISNHLYFYWYRQILGQKVEFLVSFYNNEISEKSEIFDDQFSVERPDGSNFTLKIRSTKLEDSAMYFCACTTSGRYEQYFGPGTRLTVT.